These 25 T cell receptor beta chains originate from one sample sequenced in a study of blood T cell repertoires in COVID-19. Profiled with immunoSEQ multiplex PCR; TCRdb holds only in-frame clones, not every one. The data hold some 140,000 clones, with around 85% observed a single time. The material sequenced was peripheral blood. The receptor source for this set is a human donor in a cohort sampled during active COVID-19.

This clone was seen once. The V and J genes are TRBV7-3 and TRBJ2-1; D is possibly TRBD2 (7 bases). The germline gives CDR1 SGHTA, CDR2 FQGTGA. This CDR3 comprises 15 residues. V lost 5 bases to trimming and J lost 6 bases, with 17 bases between them. CDR3 residues: CASSPPGGGPNEQFF. The CDR3 nucleotides are TGTGCCAGCAGCCCCCCTGGGGGGGGCCCCAATGAGCAGTTCTTC.

The V call is TRBV4-3, the J call TRBJ2-7, with TRBD2 matching 10 bases. The CDR3 consists of 18 residues. Germline CDR1 reads LGHNA; CDR2 reads YSLEER. With V trimmed by 2 bases and J by 1 base, 11 bases remained unmatched. In DNA form, the CDR3 reads TGCGCCAGCAGCCAAACATCTAGCGGGGGTCCAGGGTCCTACGAGCAGTACTTC. As protein: CASSQTSSGGPGSYEQYF.

J is TRBJ2-1 and V is TRBV7-2; 10 bases agree with TRBD2. The J segment lost 6 bases and the V segment lost 3 bases, leaving 5 bases of the junction unmatched. The germline gives CDR1 SGHTA, CDR2 FQGNSA. This CDR3 has 15 residues. CDR3 loop: CASSFTSGTGNEQFF. CDR3 coding DNA: TGTGCCAGCAGCTTTACTAGCGGGACTGGCAATGAGCAGTTCTTC. The variable domain in full, completed from reference TRBV7-2 and TRBJ2-1, reads GAGVSQSPSNKVTEKGKDVELRCDPISGHTALYWYRQSLGQGLEFLIYFQGNSAPDKSGLPSDRFSAERTGGSVSTLTIQRTQQEDSAVYLCASSFTSGTGNEQFFGPGTRLTVL.

This chain connects TRBV11-3 to TRBJ2-3, with TRBD2 matching 8 bases. The trim removed 5 bases at V and 1 base at J, leaving 8 bases unmatched. The CDR3 consists of 16 residues. CDR1 and CDR2 from the germline V gene are SGHNT and YENEEA. This chain's CDR3 is CASSPTPAGGTDTQYF. CDR3 sequence (DNA): TGTGCCAGCAGCCCAACCCCAGCGGGAGGCACAGATACGCAGTATTTT.

J is TRBJ2-3 and V is TRBV4-3, with 7 bases matching TRBD2. Germline V CDR1 and CDR2: LGHNA, YSLEER. CDR3 length: 15 amino acids. V was pared by 0 bases and J by 3 bases, with 3 bases of the junction left unmatched. CDR3 sequence reads: CASSQEWGGTDTQYF. The CDR3 DNA is TGCGCCAGCAGCCAAGAATGGGGGGGGACAGATACGCAGTATTTT.

The rearrangement joins TRBV4-3 to TRBJ2-5, with 8 bases matching TRBD2. The V segment lost 4 bases and the J segment 3 bases; nucleotides outside the gene matches: 4. The CDR3 consists of 14 residues. The germline gives CDR1 LGHNA, CDR2 YSLEER. In DNA, the CDR3 is TGCGCCAGCAGCCGGGTACTAGCGGAAGAGACCCAGTACTTC. This gives the protein CASSRVLAEETQYF.

V usage is TRBV27 and J usage is TRBJ1-6; 9 positions match TRBD1. CDR3 size: 16 residues. Germline trimming cut 5 bases from V and 6 bases from J; bases unmatched to any gene: 8. Germline V gene sequence: CDR1 MNHEY, CDR2 SMNVEV (reference sequence). DNA of the CDR3: TGTGCCAGCAGTGCACAACAGGGGGCTCGTAATTCACCCCTCCACTTT. It yields the protein CASSAQQGARNSPLHF.

The rearrangement links TRBV5-4 to TRBJ2-1; maybe TRBD2 (6 bases). This CDR3 region has 13 residues. The germline V gene encodes CDR1 SGHNT and CDR2 YYREEE (reference sequence). Trimming cost V 4 bases and J 8 bases, with 13 bases left between them. The CDR3 sequence: CASSPAGRDEQFF. In nucleotides, the CDR3 is TGTGCCAGCAGCCCGGCGGGACGCGATGAGCAGTTCTTC.

This chain links TRBV27 with TRBJ2-1; 9 nucleotides line up with TRBD2. Germline trimming cut 6 bases from V and 13 bases from J; bases unmatched to any gene: 10. Germline assignment: CDR1 MNHEY and CDR2 SMNVEV (reference sequence). CDR3 size: 13 residues. CDR3 region: CASRPGTSTNQFF. In DNA form, the CDR3 reads TGTGCCAGCAGGCCCGGGACTAGCACTAATCAGTTCTTC.

V and J are TRBV6-5 and TRBJ1-1; 7 nucleotides align to TRBD1. From germline, CDR1 is MNHEY and CDR2 SVGAGI. The CDR3 spans 14 residues. V lost 6 bases, J lost 5 bases, and 9 bases stayed unmatched. The CDR3 reads CASSRDRVATEAFF. The CDR3 DNA reads TGTGCCAGCAGCCGGGACAGAGTAGCGACTGAAGCTTTCTTT.

This sequence joins TRBV7-6 and TRBJ1-5, with TRBD1 matching 8 bases. CDR1 and CDR2 from the germline V gene are SGHVS and FNYEAQ. This CDR3 contains 15 residues. V lost 5 bases to trimming and J lost 3 bases; unmatched junction nucleotides: 6. In DNA, the CDR3 is TGTGCCAGCAGCCCGGGGACAGGACCCAATCAGCCCCAGCATTTT. Protein sequence: CASSPGTGPNQPQHF.

The chain links TRBV13 to TRBJ1-2; 10 bases are shared with TRBD1. The CDR3 loop spans 18 amino acids. Germline-derived CDR1 and CDR2 are PRHDT and FYEKMQ (reference sequence). The J segment lost 4 bases and the V segment lost 0 bases, leaving 11 bases of the junction unmatched. The CDR3 region is CASSLGLGQGTHRYGYTF. As DNA, the CDR3 is TGTGCCAGCAGCTTAGGCCTGGGACAGGGGACCCACCGCTATGGCTACACCTTC. Looking up the rest from reference TRBV13 and TRBJ1-2 gives the full variable domain: AAGVIQSPRHLIKEKRETATLKCYPIPRHDTVYWYQQGPGQDPQFLISFYEKMQSDKGSIPDRFSAQQFSDYHSELNMSSLELGDSALYFCASSLGLGQGTHRYGYTFGSGTRLTVV.

This clone was recorded a few times. The chain carries TRBV19 and TRBJ1-2, with D tentatively TRBD1 (5 bases). V was clipped by 10 bases and J by 4 bases, with 16 bases between them. Per germline, CDR1 LNHDA and CDR2 SQIVND (reference sequence). The CDR3 runs 13 residues. CDR3 residues: CATETLDSYGYTF. The CDR3 bases are TGTGCCACCGAAACCCTTGACAGCTATGGCTACACCTTC.

In DNA form, the CDR3 reads TGTGCCAGCAGGGAGATTTCAAGGAGCAATCAGCCCCAGCATTTT. It is translated as CASREISRSNQPQHF. The J gene is TRBJ1-5, the V gene TRBV2, with D uncertain. The ends were cut back, 6 bases at V and 1 base at J, with 13 bases in the middle. Germline lookup yields CDR1 SNHLY and CDR2 FYNNEI. This CDR3 has 15 amino acids.

The V gene is TRBV6-5, the J gene TRBJ2-3; 10 nucleotides align to TRBD2. The junction had 5 bases not matched to a gene; V was cut back by 6 bases and J by 5 bases. CDR1 is MNHEY, CDR2 SVGAGI, per germline. The CDR3 contains 14 residues. CDR3 sequence: CASRLAGAIDTQYF. The CDR3 DNA reads TGTGCCAGCAGGCTAGCGGGGGCAATAGATACGCAGTATTTT.

This chain joins TRBV5-1 and TRBJ2-6, with 7 bases identical to TRBD2. This CDR3 contains 15 residues. V lost 4 bases and J lost 0; bases outside the gene matches: 1. Germline assignment: CDR1 SGHRS and CDR2 YFSETQ. The CDR3 DNA follows: TGCGCCAGCAGCCCGGGAGGCTCTGGGGCCAACGTCCTGACTTTC. Translated: CASSPGGSGANVLTF.

This sequence joins TRBV19 and TRBJ2-2; maybe TRBD1 (5 bases). V lost 4 bases, J lost 6 bases, and 9 bases lay in between. This CDR3 region has 13 residues. Germline CDR1 LNHDA, CDR2 SQIVND (reference sequence). CDR3 sequence reads: CASSSQGAGELFF. DNA of the CDR3: TGTGCCAGTAGTAGCCAAGGGGCCGGGGAGCTGTTTTTT.

The V and J genes are TRBV30 and TRBJ1-2; a possible D gene is TRBD1 (6 bases). In germline, CDR1 is GTSNPN, CDR2 SVGIG (reference sequence). V was shortened by 0 bases and J by 1 base, with 12 bases between the two germline ends. The CDR3 contains 15 residues. The CDR3 nucleotides read TGTGCCTGGAGTGTATGGGGGACACTTAACTATGGCTACACCTTC. Residues: CAWSVWGTLNYGYTF.

The chain recombines TRBV7-3 with TRBJ2-7; TRBD2 is a possible D gene (5 bases). The germline V gene encodes CDR1 SGHTA and CDR2 FQGTGA. V lost 6 bases and J 6 bases, leaving 15 bases between the germline ends. CDR3 size: 13 residues. The CDR3 here is CASSFDGGSEQYF. The CDR3 DNA sequence: TGTGCCAGCAGTTTTGACGGAGGAAGCGAGCAGTACTTC.

The J gene is TRBJ2-7, the V gene TRBV7-9; perhaps TRBD2 as D (5 bases). Trimming shortened V by 6 bases and J by 2 bases, and 14 bases separated the two germline ends. The CDR3 is 14 amino acids. Looked up from germline, CDR1 is SEHNR and CDR2 is FQNEAQ (reference sequence). The CDR3 nucleotides are TGTGCCAGCAGGCGCGGCGAGGGAACCTACGAGCAGTACTTC. Translation: CASRRGEGTYEQYF.

The CDR3 spells CASSREGASEKLFF. CDR3 DNA: TGTGCCAGCAGCCGTGAGGGGGCCAGTGAAAAACTGTTTTTT. The V call is TRBV9, the J call TRBJ1-4, with TRBD1 identical over 7 bases. Germline trimming cut 4 bases from V and 7 bases from J; bases unmatched to any gene: 7. Germline loops: CDR1 SGDLS, CDR2 YYNGEE. The CDR3 sequence is 14 residues long.

CDR3 DNA sequence: TGTGCCAGCAGCGGCCGACAGGGCCGCTCCTTTGCCGGGGAGCTGTTTTTT. This codes for CASSGRQGRSFAGELFF. The chain links TRBV9 to TRBJ2-2; 7 bases are a match to TRBD1. The junction had 14 bases not matched to a gene; V was cut back by 3 bases and J by 6 bases. The germline gives CDR1 SGDLS, CDR2 YYNGEE. CDR3 length equals 17 residues.

This clone has at least ten counts. The V call is TRBV2, the J call TRBJ1-4; 8 nucleotides match TRBD1. This CDR3 has 15 residues. After removal of 6 bases from V and 1 base from J, the junction contained 4 bases not matched to a gene. Per germline, CDR1 SNHLY and CDR2 FYNNEI. The CDR3 sequence: CASRIDRGTNEKLFF. The CDR3 DNA is TGTGCCAGCAGGATTGACAGGGGAACTAATGAAAAACTGTTTTTT.

CDR3 loop: CASSRTSGRDDEQFF. CDR3 coding DNA: TGTGCCAGCAGCCGGACTAGCGGGAGGGATGATGAGCAGTTCTTC. J is TRBJ2-1 and V is TRBV9; 15 nucleotides line up with TRBD2. V shed 4 bases and J 8 bases; nucleotides not matched to a gene: 4. CDR3 length: 15 residues. CDR1 SGDLS and CDR2 YYNGEE come from the germline V gene.

The chain couples TRBV11-2 to TRBJ1-2; TRBD1 matches at 7 bases. The CDR3 has 16 amino acids. J lost 0 bases, V lost 5 bases, and 9 bases had no gene match. Germline V gene sequence: CDR1 SGHAT, CDR2 FQNNGV. The CDR3 protein is CASSQWPGTANYGYTF. CDR3 coding DNA: TGTGCCAGCAGCCAATGGCCCGGGACAGCTAACTATGGCTACACCTTC.